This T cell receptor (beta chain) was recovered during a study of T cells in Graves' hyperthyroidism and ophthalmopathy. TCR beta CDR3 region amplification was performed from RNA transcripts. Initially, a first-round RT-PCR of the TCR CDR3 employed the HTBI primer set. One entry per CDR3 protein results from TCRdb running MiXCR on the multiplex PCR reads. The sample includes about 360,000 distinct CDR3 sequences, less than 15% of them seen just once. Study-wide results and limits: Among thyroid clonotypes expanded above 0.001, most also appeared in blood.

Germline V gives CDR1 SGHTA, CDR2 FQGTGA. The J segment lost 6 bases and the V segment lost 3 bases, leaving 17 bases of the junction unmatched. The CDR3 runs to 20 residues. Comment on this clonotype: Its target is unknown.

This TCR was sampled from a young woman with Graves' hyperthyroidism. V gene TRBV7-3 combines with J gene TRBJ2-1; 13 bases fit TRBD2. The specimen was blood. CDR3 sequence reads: CASSFGLAGDLLSGSNEQFF. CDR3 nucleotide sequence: TGTGCCAGCAGCTTCGGACTAGCGGGGGACCTATTATCGGGGTCCAATGAGCAGTTCTTC. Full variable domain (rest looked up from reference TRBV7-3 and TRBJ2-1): GAGVSQTPSNKVTEKGKYVELRCDPISGHTALYWYRQSLGQGPEFLIYFQGTGAADDSGLPNDRFFAVRPEGSVSTLKIQRTERGDSAVYLCASSFGLAGDLLSGSNEQFFGPGTRLTVL.